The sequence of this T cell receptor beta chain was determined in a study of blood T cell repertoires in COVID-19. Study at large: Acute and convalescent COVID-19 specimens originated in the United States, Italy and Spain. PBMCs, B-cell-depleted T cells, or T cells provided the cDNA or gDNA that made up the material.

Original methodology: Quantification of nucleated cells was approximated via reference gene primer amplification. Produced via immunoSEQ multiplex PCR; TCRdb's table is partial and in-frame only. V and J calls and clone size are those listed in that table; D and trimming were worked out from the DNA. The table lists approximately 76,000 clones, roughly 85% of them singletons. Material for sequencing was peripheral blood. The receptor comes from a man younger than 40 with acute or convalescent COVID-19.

CDR3 amino acids: CASSWVQGTVNEQFF. The CDR3 DNA sequence: TGTGCCAGCAGTTGGGTACAGGGTACTGTCAATGAGCAGTTCTTC. The chain combines TRBV2 with TRBJ2-1; D may be TRBD1 (6 bases). Trimming took 5 bases from V and 6 from J, leaving 17 bases between them. The CDR3 contains 15 residues. Looked up from germline, CDR1 is SNHLY and CDR2 is FYNNEI.